This TCR beta chain is from a study of blood T cell repertoires in COVID-19. Study-level background: PBMCs, B-cell-depleted T cells, or T cells provided the cDNA or gDNA that made up the material.

Per the original data handling: Scientists estimated how many nucleated cells there were by amplifying reference gene primers. This table comes from immunoSEQ multiplex PCR, and its TCRdb copy is limited to in-frame clones, with some not included. Clonal size and the V and J genes are those of that table, whereas D and trimming came from the DNA. The table shows about 200,000 clones, with 75% to 90% occurring only once. Cohorts were assigned according to the clinical history that participants reported. CDR3 length: 15 amino acids. V was clipped by 6 bases and J by 4 bases, with 17 bases between them. Germline CDR1 is SGHNT and CDR2 is YYREEE (reference sequence).

The clonotype originates from a man between 40 and 49 years old who had recovered from COVID-19. The chain is built from TRBV5-4 and TRBJ2-1; D is possibly TRBD1 (5 bases). The sample taken for sequencing was PBMCs or T cells enriched from blood (not recorded which). CDR3 bases: TGTGCCAGCATCCCGTGGGGCCTGGAATACAATGAGCAGTTCTTC. Its protein is CASIPWGLEYNEQFF.